This T cell receptor beta chain was retrieved from a study of T-cell reconstitution after alpha-beta-depleted transplantation in children. Germline V gene sequence: CDR1 MRHNA, CDR2 SNTAGT. Trimming cost V 6 bases and J 4 bases, with 21 bases left between them. The CDR3 extends over 16 amino acids. Unique molecular identifiers tagged the TCRbeta library. TCRdb re-derived calls from the PCR reads in MiXCR, one entry per CDR3 protein. The sample lists approximately 650,000 distinct CDR3 sequences; 13% were seen once. This chain connects TRBV6-4 to TRBJ1-2; D might be TRBD1 (6 bases). The sequencing used PBMCs, collected before TCRalphabeta/CD19-depleted stem cell transplant. The receptor was derived from a girl aged 2-10 years with congenital amegakaryocytic thrombocytopenia, due to receive a stem cell transplant. Here the CDR3 reads CASSYRVSPPFYGYTF. CDR3 sequence (DNA): TGTGCCAGCAGCTACAGGGTATCCCCACCCTTCTATGGCTACACCTTC.